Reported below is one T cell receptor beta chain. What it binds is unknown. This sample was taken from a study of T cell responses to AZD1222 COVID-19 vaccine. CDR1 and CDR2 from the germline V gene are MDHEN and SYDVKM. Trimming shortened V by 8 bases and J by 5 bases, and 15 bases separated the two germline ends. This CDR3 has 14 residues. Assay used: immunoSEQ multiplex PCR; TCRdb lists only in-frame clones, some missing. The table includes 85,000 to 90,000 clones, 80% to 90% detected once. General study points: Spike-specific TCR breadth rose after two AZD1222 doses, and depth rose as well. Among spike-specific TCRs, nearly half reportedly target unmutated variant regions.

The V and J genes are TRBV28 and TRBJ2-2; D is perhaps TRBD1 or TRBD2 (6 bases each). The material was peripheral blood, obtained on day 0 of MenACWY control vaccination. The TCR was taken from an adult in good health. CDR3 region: CASLDQGRTGELFF. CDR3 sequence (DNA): TGTGCCAGCCTAGATCAGGGGAGGACCGGGGAGCTGTTTTTT.